The T cell receptor (beta chain) described here comes from a study of shared clonotypes between healthy human individuals. On this clone itself: Its target is unknown.

Sequencing used immunoSEQ multiplex PCR; TCRdb keeps in-frame clones, though not all of them. The data contain around 690,000 clones, around 90% of them singletons. The study, taken as a whole, reports: Deeper or shallower sequencing was expected to change how clonotypes are shared among donors.

The CDR3 extends over 13 amino acids. V lost 5 bases and J 13 bases, leaving 17 bases between the germline ends. Germline V gene data show CDR1 as MNHEY and CDR2 as SMNVEV (reference sequence). The V call is TRBV27, the J call TRBJ2-2; no reliable D call. Sequencing used memory CD8+ T cells from PBMCs. This sample's subset: CD45RO+ cells pooled with CCR7-negative TemRA cells. The clonotype was recovered from a man aged 18 to 30 in good health. Some clones in this sample may be carry-over from other donors' samples. CDR3 amino acids: CASSPLTQIGLFF. CDR3 nucleotide sequence: TGTGCCAGCAGTCCACTAACACAAATCGGGCTGTTTTTT.